These T cell receptor beta chains were read from a single sample in a study of OX40 agonist ivuxolimab in advanced cancers. Assay used: immunoSEQ multiplex PCR; TCRdb lists only in-frame clones, some missing. Among approximately 160,000 clones, 90% to 95% were seen once, and the ten largest hold around 0.28%. The material was CD4+ or CD8+ T cells sorted from blood, obtained in a trial of the OX40 agonist ivuxolimab. These receptor sequences come from an adult with an advanced solid tumor such as melanoma, head and neck, liver or kidney cancer. Both conserved end residues are part of each CDR3. Each record gives: CDR3 protein, CDR3 DNA, J gene, D gene, V gene, clone size. The D gene is left open where the match is weak. Part of the rows lack a size; the others show once, few, many or a class for expanded clones.

CDR3 protein: CASSPPGLAEKLFF; CDR3 DNA: TGTGCCAGCTCACCACCGGGGTTGGCGGAAAAACTGTTTTTT; J gene: TRBJ1-4; D gene: NA; V gene: TRBV18; clone size: NA
CDR3 protein: CASSWGQGNNQPQHF; CDR3 DNA: TGTGCCAGCAGTTGGGGACAGGGTAACAATCAGCCCCAGCATTTT; J gene: TRBJ1-5; D gene: TRBD1; V gene: TRBV27; clone size: NA
CDR3 protein: CASSWIGSYEQYF; CDR3 DNA: TGTGCCAGTAGTTGGATCGGCTCCTACGAGCAGTACTTC; J gene: TRBJ2-7; D gene: NA; V gene: TRBV19; clone size: once
CDR3 protein: CASSLPRDSSYEQYF; CDR3 DNA: TGCGCCAGCAGCTTACCCCGGGACAGCTCCTACGAGCAGTACTTC; J gene: TRBJ2-7; D gene: TRBD1; V gene: TRBV5-1; clone size: once
CDR3 protein: CASSSRTSGRKTQYF; CDR3 DNA: TGTGCCAGCAGTTCCCGGACTAGCGGGAGGAAGACCCAGTACTTC; J gene: TRBJ2-5; D gene: TRBD2; V gene: TRBV28; clone size: once
CDR3 protein: CASSLGPSGGAHETQYF; CDR3 DNA: TGCGCCAGCAGCTTGGGCCCTAGCGGGGGGGCCCATGAGACCCAGTACTTC; J gene: TRBJ2-5; D gene: TRBD2; V gene: TRBV5-1; clone size: NA
CDR3 protein: CATSIDRVRSNQPQHF; CDR3 DNA: TGTGCCACCAGCATCGACAGGGTACGGAGCAATCAGCCCCAGCATTTT; J gene: TRBJ1-5; D gene: TRBD1; V gene: TRBV15; clone size: NA
CDR3 protein: CASSPLGQGPYEQYF; CDR3 DNA: TGTGCCAGCAGCCCCCTGGGACAGGGACCATACGAGCAGTACTTC; J gene: TRBJ2-7; D gene: TRBD1; V gene: TRBV6-5; clone size: once
CDR3 protein: CASSSTQGGQPQHF; CDR3 DNA: TGTGCCAGCAGCTCCACCCAGGGGGGCCAGCCCCAGCATTTT; J gene: TRBJ1-5; D gene: TRBD1; V gene: TRBV5-4; clone size: NA
CDR3 protein: CASSRSRDRARSYNEQFF; CDR3 DNA: TGTGCCAGCAGCCGTTCCCGGGACAGGGCGAGGTCCTACAATGAGCAGTTCTTC; J gene: TRBJ2-1; D gene: TRBD1; V gene: TRBV5-6; clone size: NA
CDR3 protein: CASGLTPGTDTQYF; CDR3 DNA: TGTGCTAGTGGTTTGACACCGGGCACAGATACGCAGTATTTT; J gene: TRBJ2-3; D gene: NA; V gene: TRBV12-5; clone size: NA